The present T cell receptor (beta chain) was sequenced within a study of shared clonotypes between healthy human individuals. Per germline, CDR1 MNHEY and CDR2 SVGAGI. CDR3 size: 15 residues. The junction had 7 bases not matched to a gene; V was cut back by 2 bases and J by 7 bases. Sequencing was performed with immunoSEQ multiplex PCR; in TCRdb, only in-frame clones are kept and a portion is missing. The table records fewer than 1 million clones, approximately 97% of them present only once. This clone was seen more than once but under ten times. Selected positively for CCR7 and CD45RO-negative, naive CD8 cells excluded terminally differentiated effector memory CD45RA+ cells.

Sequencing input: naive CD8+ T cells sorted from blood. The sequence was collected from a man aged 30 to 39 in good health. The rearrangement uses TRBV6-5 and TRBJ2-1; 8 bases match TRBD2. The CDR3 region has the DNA TGTGCCAGCAGTTACCAGGGACTAGTCATGAATGAGCAGTTCTTC. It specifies CASSYQGLVMNEQFF.